The rows below give T cell receptor beta chains drawn from one sample of a study of CD8+CD57+ T cells in acquired aplastic anemia. Each CDR3 protein gets one entry after TCRdb re-called the reads with MiXCR. The data contain around 50,000 distinct CDR3 sequences, approximately 72% of them singletons. The sample consisted of sorted CD4+, CD8+, or CD8+CD57+ T cells (not recorded which) from PBMCs. These receptors were collected from a human donor in good health, serving as a control. Both conserved end residues are trimmed from each CDR3. The D gene is left open where the match is weak.

D gene: TRBD1; J gene: TRBJ1-4; V gene: TRBV25-1; CDR3 protein: ASSSKWLQGATNEKLF
D gene: NA; J gene: TRBJ2-5; V gene: TRBV11-2; CDR3 protein: ASSSHRVQEAQY
D gene: NA; J gene: TRBJ2-7; V gene: TRBV10-2; CDR3 protein: ASSEILRKQY
D gene: TRBD1; J gene: TRBJ2-3; V gene: TRBV29-1; CDR3 protein: SVAGTGGATDTQY
D gene: NA; J gene: TRBJ2-7; V gene: TRBV7-8; CDR3 protein: ASSLGPRQIEQY
D gene: NA; J gene: TRBJ2-5; V gene: TRBV15; CDR3 protein: ATSSGWTQY
D gene: TRBD1; J gene: TRBJ1-2; V gene: TRBV28; CDR3 protein: ASSSSDRPSYGYT
D gene: TRBD1; J gene: TRBJ1-2; V gene: TRBV7-2; CDR3 protein: ASRDGQGVVYGYT
D gene: TRBD2; J gene: TRBJ2-1; V gene: TRBV7-9; CDR3 protein: ASRTSGYNEQF
D gene: NA; J gene: TRBJ1-3; V gene: TRBV10-3; CDR3 protein: ASSRFGTWSGNTIY
D gene: TRBD1; J gene: TRBJ2-1; V gene: TRBV25-1; CDR3 protein: ASSLGGGLAGSEQF
D gene: NA; J gene: TRBJ2-7; V gene: TRBV2; CDR3 protein: ASQKDGTYEQY
D gene: NA; J gene: TRBJ1-5; V gene: TRBV15; CDR3 protein: ATSRHPDQWSNQPQH
D gene: NA; J gene: TRBJ1-1; V gene: TRBV5-1; CDR3 protein: ASGPPGSNEAF
D gene: TRBD1; J gene: TRBJ1-4; V gene: TRBV9; CDR3 protein: ASSGRQGERNEKLF
D gene: NA; J gene: TRBJ2-3; V gene: TRBV5-1; CDR3 protein: ASSLGYRQGVYNEQY
D gene: NA; J gene: TRBJ1-1; V gene: TRBV7-9; CDR3 protein: ASSPDLNTEAF
D gene: NA; J gene: TRBJ1-5; V gene: TRBV15; CDR3 protein: ATTDRYNQPQH
D gene: NA; J gene: TRBJ1-3; V gene: TRBV19; CDR3 protein: ASSLGRRLISGNTIY
D gene: TRBD2; J gene: TRBJ2-1; V gene: TRBV12-3/TRBV12-4; CDR3 protein: ASSGTSGNNEQF
D gene: NA; J gene: TRBJ1-5; V gene: TRBV2; CDR3 protein: ASSEASGRQQPQH
D gene: TRBD1; J gene: TRBJ2-7; V gene: TRBV29-1; CDR3 protein: SVETDRGYEQY
D gene: NA; J gene: TRBJ2-3; V gene: TRBV15; CDR3 protein: ATSIGQSTDTQY
D gene: TRBD1; J gene: TRBJ1-2; V gene: TRBV7-9; CDR3 protein: ASSSQPRGRYGYT
D gene: TRBD2; J gene: TRBJ2-7; V gene: TRBV10-3; CDR3 protein: ASSEIPGLAAYEQY
D gene: NA; J gene: TRBJ2-7; V gene: TRBV25-1; CDR3 protein: ASSYAGIHEQY
D gene: NA; J gene: TRBJ2-1; V gene: TRBV2; CDR3 protein: ASSDYRAHEQF
D gene: NA; J gene: TRBJ2-7; V gene: TRBV19; CDR3 protein: ASSTGTDIRYEQY
D gene: NA; J gene: TRBJ2-7; V gene: TRBV10-3; CDR3 protein: AISRERSYEQY
D gene: NA; J gene: TRBJ2-5; V gene: TRBV15; CDR3 protein: ATSGTGIGQETQY
D gene: NA; J gene: TRBJ2-2; V gene: TRBV29-1; CDR3 protein: SVDWGLGTGELF
D gene: NA; J gene: TRBJ2-5; V gene: TRBV7-3; CDR3 protein: ATMLANQETQY
D gene: TRBD2; J gene: TRBJ2-7; V gene: TRBV20-1; CDR3 protein: SARPGTRRYEQY
D gene: TRBD2; J gene: TRBJ2-5; V gene: TRBV20-1; CDR3 protein: SARTSGGAGETQY
D gene: NA; J gene: TRBJ1-6; V gene: TRBV25-1; CDR3 protein: ASTQSTGNSPLH
D gene: NA; J gene: TRBJ1-6; V gene: TRBV6-1; CDR3 protein: GSEATYNSPLH
D gene: NA; J gene: TRBJ2-1; V gene: TRBV7-9; CDR3 protein: ASSLGATEQF
D gene: NA; J gene: TRBJ2-1; V gene: TRBV11-3; CDR3 protein: ASSLDGYNEQF
D gene: NA; J gene: TRBJ2-7; V gene: TRBV15; CDR3 protein: ATSRDRRGTYEQY
D gene: TRBD2; J gene: TRBJ2-1; V gene: TRBV19; CDR3 protein: ASSTSGGAYNEQF
D gene: NA; J gene: TRBJ1-2; V gene: TRBV7-2; CDR3 protein: ASSLEGTNGYT
D gene: NA; J gene: TRBJ2-1; V gene: TRBV5-1; CDR3 protein: ASSLGGGSYNEQF
D gene: NA; J gene: TRBJ1-2; V gene: TRBV7-2; CDR3 protein: ASSEESHRDYGYT
D gene: NA; J gene: TRBJ2-3; V gene: TRBV5-1; CDR3 protein: ASSRAASQGIDTQY
D gene: TRBD2; J gene: TRBJ2-3; V gene: TRBV19; CDR3 protein: ASSTNVDLPGGYTQY
D gene: NA; J gene: TRBJ2-5; V gene: TRBV2; CDR3 protein: ASSQDPGRPQY
D gene: NA; J gene: TRBJ1-4; V gene: TRBV7-9; CDR3 protein: ASSLSNEKLF
D gene: NA; J gene: TRBJ1-1; V gene: TRBV7-3; CDR3 protein: ASSRDTNTEAF
D gene: TRBD2; J gene: TRBJ2-3; V gene: TRBV24-1; CDR3 protein: ATSDPTFQREGADTQY
D gene: NA; J gene: TRBJ2-2; V gene: TRBV4-1; CDR3 protein: ASSQGPRDTGELF
D gene: NA; J gene: TRBJ1-2; V gene: TRBV7-9; CDR3 protein: ASSLSGRANYGYT
D gene: NA; J gene: TRBJ1-6; V gene: TRBV19; CDR3 protein: ASSPGSGNSPLH
D gene: TRBD2; J gene: TRBJ2-7; V gene: TRBV11-2; CDR3 protein: ASSLTRLAGDGYEQY
D gene: TRBD2; J gene: TRBJ2-6; V gene: TRBV10-1; CDR3 protein: ASSDGRGAGANVLT